The 25 T cell receptor beta chains given below trace back to one sample, sequenced in a study of OX40 agonist ivuxolimab in advanced cancers. The assay was immunoSEQ multiplex PCR, and TCRdb's table has in-frame clones only and misses some. There are roughly 75,000 clones in the sample; around 84% occur only once, and approximately 6.5% lies in the top ten. Source: CD4+ or CD8+ T cells sorted from blood, taken in a trial of the OX40 agonist ivuxolimab. The receptors come from an adult with an advanced solid tumor such as melanoma, head and neck, liver or kidney cancer.

The genes are TRBV9 and TRBJ2-1; TRBD2 agrees at 12 bases. This CDR3 region has 15 residues. Germline lookup yields CDR1 SGDLS and CDR2 YYNGEE. J gave up 8 bases and V 3 bases, and 6 bases lay outside the gene matches. DNA for the CDR3: TGTGCCAGCAGCGCGACTAGCGGGAGACAATATGAGCAGTTCTTC. Its protein product is CASSATSGRQYEQFF.

The chain recombines TRBV29-1 with TRBJ1-2; unclear D gene. The CDR3 runs 14 residues. Trimming pared 1 base from V and 8 bases from J, leaving 17 bases between. Looked up from germline, CDR1 is SQVTM and CDR2 is ANQGSEA. CDR3 DNA sequence: TGCAGCGTTGAAGTAGATCTGTCAGGCGACGGCTACACCTTC. Encoded protein: CSVEVDLSGDGYTF.

This sequence joins TRBV9 and TRBJ1-2, with 9 bases aligning to TRBD1. Germline trimming cut 0 bases from V and 7 bases from J; bases unmatched to any gene: 4. In germline, CDR1 is SGDLS, CDR2 YYNGEE. The CDR3 runs 14 residues. The chain's CDR3 is CASSVAPTGGGYTF. CDR3 DNA sequence: TGTGCCAGCAGCGTAGCTCCGACAGGGGGTGGCTACACCTTC.

The chain is built from TRBV7-8 and TRBJ2-7, with 7 bases matching TRBD1. Germline V lookup: CDR1 SGHVS, CDR2 FQNEAQ. The J segment lost 7 bases and the V segment lost 5 bases, leaving 8 bases of the junction unmatched. The CDR3 totals 13 residues. CDR3 sequence: CASSPDRWGEQYF. CDR3 DNA sequence: TGTGCCAGCAGCCCGGACAGGTGGGGGGAGCAGTACTTC.

The chain carries TRBV13 and TRBJ2-5; the match to TRBD1 covers 9 bases. The CDR3 sequence is 14 residues long. The trim removed 5 bases at V and 4 bases at J, leaving 5 bases unmatched. Germline CDR1 PRHDT, CDR2 FYEKMQ (reference sequence). CDR3 nucleotides: TGTGCCAGCAGCCAGGGGACAGGGCCAGAGACCCAGTACTTC. This translates into CASSQGTGPETQYF.

The V call is TRBV21-1, the J call TRBJ1-1; the table names TRBD1, a call not compared with the DNA. TRBV21-1 is described as a pseudogene. The CDR3 loop spans 16 amino acids. For the CDR3, the DNA is TGTGCCAGCAGCAAAGCCATCGGGACAGATTTACCTGAAGCTTTCTTT. It codes for CASSKAIGTDLPEAFF.

The rearrangement joins TRBV7-2 to TRBJ2-4; 7 nucleotides line up with TRBD2. The CDR3 spans 14 residues. V was clipped by 5 bases and J by 11 bases; unmatched bases: 12. Germline V gene data show CDR1 as SGHTA and CDR2 as FQGNSA. The CDR3 loop is CASSRSGTGGVQYF. DNA for the CDR3: TGTGCCAGCAGCCGGTCAGGGACGGGAGGAGTTCAGTACTTC.

The genes are TRBV6-6 and TRBJ1-1; D unclear. V was pared by 6 bases and J by 1 base, with 12 bases between. The length of the CDR3 is 14 residues. Germline V gene data show CDR1 as MNHNY and CDR2 as SVGAGI (reference sequence). CDR3 protein: CASRNKGPNTEAFF. As DNA, the CDR3 is TGTGCCAGCAGAAATAAAGGTCCGAACACTGAAGCTTTCTTT.

The gene calls are TRBV15 and TRBJ1-2, with D uncertain. CDR3 length: 15 amino acids. V dropped 0 bases and J dropped 1 base, with 9 bases sitting between them. Germline values: CDR1 LNHNV, CDR2 YYDKDF (reference sequence). The CDR3 nucleotides read TGTGCCACCAGCAGAGAGGGCTTATTTAACTATGGCTACACCTTC. It is translated as CATSREGLFNYGYTF.

The gene calls are TRBV19 and TRBJ2-7; TRBD1 matches 10 bases. Germline V gene data show CDR1 as LNHDA and CDR2 as SQIVND (reference sequence). The CDR3 runs 15 residues. V was pared by 4 bases and J by 2 bases, with 5 bases of the junction left unmatched. CDR3 nucleotide sequence: TGTGCCAGTAGTAACGGGGGGACAGGGGCCTACGAGCAGTACTTC. Translation: CASSNGGTGAYEQYF.

The chain couples TRBV6-6 to TRBJ1-3; D is unresolved. The germline V gene encodes CDR1 MNHNY and CDR2 SVGAGI (reference sequence). This CDR3 is 12 amino acids long. Trimming took off 4 bases at V and 7 bases at J, with 8 bases between the two ends. The CDR3 reads CASSSPRNTIYF. CDR3 coding DNA: TGTGCCAGCAGTTCCCCCAGGAACACCATATATTTT.

This clone was detected a few times. The V call is TRBV30, the J call TRBJ2-6; the D is unclear. V dropped 6 bases and J dropped 0 bases, with 6 bases sitting between them. The germline V gene has CDR1 GTSNPN and CDR2 SVGIG (reference sequence). The CDR3 length is 13 residues. CDR3 in DNA: TGTGCCTGTCGGGTCTCTGGGGCCAACGTCCTGACTTTC. It is translated as CACRVSGANVLTF.

The rearrangement joins TRBV6-1 to TRBJ2-1; 7 bases map to TRBD2. Germline V gives CDR1 MNHNS, CDR2 SASEGT. The CDR3 is 13 amino acids. V lost 5 bases to trimming and J lost 9 bases; unmatched junction nucleotides: 7. CDR3 sequence reads: CASSRGAGAEQFF. Written as DNA, the CDR3 is TGTGCCAGCAGTCGGGGCGCGGGAGCTGAGCAGTTCTTC.

The chain couples TRBV5-1 to TRBJ2-1; 9 bases are a match to TRBD2. CDR1 and CDR2 (germline): SGHRS, YFSETQ. Trimming took 4 bases from V and 7 from J; bases not matched to a gene: 12. The CDR3 is 16 amino acids. DNA of the CDR3: TGCGCCAGCAGCCTAGGGCGGCGGGGGGGCGTGAATGAGCAGTTCTTC. Encoded protein: CASSLGRRGGVNEQFF.

The chain links TRBV19 to TRBJ2-7; 11 bases align to TRBD1. The CDR3 has 15 residues. V trimming: 5 bases; J trimming: 0 bases; junction bases outside the gene matches: 3. CDR1 and CDR2 (germline): LNHDA, SQIVND (reference sequence). CDR3 residues: CASSPGTGGSYEQYF. In DNA form, the CDR3 reads TGTGCCAGTAGTCCAGGGACAGGGGGCTCCTACGAGCAGTACTTC.

The chain recombines TRBV25-1 with TRBJ1-2; D uncertain. With 2 bases removed from V and 2 bases from J, the gap between germline ends came to 9 bases. Looked up from germline, CDR1 is MGHDK and CDR2 is SYGVNS. The CDR3 is 14 amino acids. CDR3 nucleotides: TGTGCCAGCAGTGAACCCGGGATGAACTATGGCTACACCTTC. Translation gives CASSEPGMNYGYTF.

This rearrangement joins TRBV6-1 to TRBJ2-5, with D perhaps matching TRBD2 (7 bases). V gave up 3 bases and J gave up 2 bases, with 13 bases separating them. CDR1 is MNHNS and CDR2 is SASEGT in the germline V gene. This CDR3 region has 15 residues. CDR3 loop: CASSEVGGAQETQYF. CDR3 DNA sequence: TGTGCCAGCAGTGAGGTTGGGGGGGCTCAAGAGACCCAGTACTTC.

The chain is built from TRBV6-5 and TRBJ1-2; D is uncertain. V lost 2 bases and J 5 bases, leaving 12 bases between the germline ends. CDR3 size: 14 residues. Germline values: CDR1 MNHEY, CDR2 SVGAGI. CDR3 residues: CASSYGSIGYGYTF. Written as DNA, the CDR3 is TGTGCCAGCAGTTACGGGTCTATAGGGTATGGCTACACCTTC.

In its sample, this clone was seen a few times. This chain joins TRBV7-3 and TRBJ2-7; D possibly uses TRBD1 or TRBD2 (6 bases each). Per germline, CDR1 SGHTA and CDR2 FQGTGA. There are 13 residues in the CDR3. The V end lost 5 bases, the J end lost 5 bases, and 13 bases lay between the germline ends. CDR3 loop: CASSLGGQHEQYF. CDR3 sequence (DNA): TGTGCCAGCAGCCTTGGGGGGCAGCACGAGCAGTACTTC.

The chain combines TRBV10-2 with TRBJ2-2; TRBD1 might be the D (5 bases). V lost 10 bases, J lost 4 bases, and 19 bases lay in between. CDR1 is WSHSY, CDR2 SAAADI, per germline. The CDR3 is 15 amino acids. The chain's CDR3 is CATSVGQVSTGELFF. Written as DNA, the CDR3 is TGCGCCACCTCTGTGGGGCAGGTTAGCACCGGGGAGCTGTTTTTT.

The chain links TRBV30 to TRBJ1-6; D ambiguous. The germline V and J ends were trimmed by 3 bases and 0 bases, with 12 bases remaining between them. This CDR3 has 16 residues. Germline CDR1 reads GTSNPN; CDR2 reads SVGIG (reference sequence). Here the CDR3 reads CAWREAASSYNSPLHF. CDR3 coding DNA: TGTGCCTGGAGGGAGGCCGCGAGCTCCTATAATTCACCCCTCCACTTT.

V gene TRBV27 combines with J gene TRBJ2-7; possibly TRBD1 or TRBD2 for D (5 bases each). V lost 2 bases and J 0 bases, leaving 14 bases between the germline ends. The CDR3 length is 16 residues. From germline, CDR1 is MNHEY and CDR2 SMNVEV (reference sequence). The CDR3 here is CASSLVGTVSSYEQYF. CDR3 coding DNA: TGTGCCAGCAGTTTAGTAGGGACCGTTAGCTCCTACGAGCAGTACTTC.

This rearrangement joins TRBV27 to TRBJ2-6; D might be TRBD1 (6 bases). The CDR3 consists of 17 residues. Trimming cost V 1 base and J 0 bases, with 10 bases left between them. Germline V gene lookup returns CDR1 MNHEY and CDR2 SMNVEV (reference sequence). In nucleotides, the CDR3 is TGTGCCAGCAGTTTATACAGGGACCACTCTGGGGCCAACGTCCTGACTTTC. Translated: CASSLYRDHSGANVLTF.

This clone was counted between two and nine times. The CDR3 nucleotides read TGTGCCAGCAGCTCGCAGGGAGCTGAAGCTTTCTTT. It specifies CASSSQGAEAFF. The chain links TRBV7-9 to TRBJ1-1; possible D gene TRBD1, 5 bases. This CDR3 has 12 residues. The V gene lost 4 bases and the J gene lost 6 bases, with 9 bases spanning the gap. Germline V gene sequence: CDR1 SEHNR, CDR2 FQNEAQ (reference sequence).

The V call is TRBV5-1, the J call TRBJ2-3; D is unclear. The CDR3 is made up of 14 amino acids. V was cut by 5 bases and J by 1 base, with 11 bases left in between. Germline CDR1 is SGHRS and CDR2 is YFSETQ. The DNA for the CDR3 is TGCGCCAGCAGAGTTGATCTAGGCACAGATACGCAGTATTTT. Amino acid sequence: CASRVDLGTDTQYF.